Presented here are 32 T cell receptor beta chains from one specimen sequenced in a study of regulatory dendritic cells for organ transplantation. Sorted T cells were CFSE-labeled and cultured 4 to 5 days with allogeneic regulatory or mature dendritic cells at 1:10. Measured with immunoSEQ multiplex PCR; TCRdb has only the in-frame clones, and not every one. The sample lists more than 20,000 clones; roughly 85% were seen once. Their antigen targets remain unknown. Sequencing was done on a sample of naive CD4+ T cells from blood cultured with dendritic cells. Subset noted: CD45RA+ naive T cells. The source is a human donor in good health.

The CDR3 DNA sequence: TGCGCCAGCAGCTTGGTGGGGGAAGGACGAGTGGGGACCCAGTACTTC. It is translated as CASSLVGEGRVGTQYF. The gene calls are TRBV5-1 and TRBJ2-5; D may match TRBD1 or TRBD2 (5 bases each). CDR1 is SGHRS, CDR2 YFSETQ, per germline. CDR3 length: 16 residues. V dropped 0 bases and J dropped 7 bases, with 19 bases sitting between them.

This chain joins TRBV10-3 and TRBJ1-2; D is unclear. Trimming shortened V by 3 bases and J by 5 bases, and 13 bases separated the two germline ends. In germline, CDR1 is ENHRY, CDR2 SYGVKD. The CDR3 covers 14 residues. The CDR3 protein is CAISEQGHTYGYTF. In nucleotides, the CDR3 is TGTGCCATCAGTGAACAAGGGCACACTTATGGCTACACCTTC.

The chain recombines TRBV25-1 with TRBJ1-1; TRBD1 matches at 10 bases. This CDR3 region has 14 residues. Trimming took 7 bases from V and 1 from J; bases not matched to a gene: 3. Germline CDR1 and CDR2: MGHDK and SYGVNS. CDR3 protein: CASIRTGGNTEAFF. DNA for the CDR3: TGTGCCAGCATTAGGACAGGGGGGAACACTGAAGCTTTCTTT.

The genes are TRBV4-2 and TRBJ2-2; D gene uncertain. V was shortened by 1 base and J by 5 bases, with 14 bases between the two germline ends. Germline loops: CDR1 LGHNA, CDR2 YNFKEQ. The length of the CDR3 is 16 residues. CDR3 in DNA: TGTGCCAGCAGCCAAGTCTATTCGGACCTTACCGGGGAGCTGTTTTTT. It encodes CASSQVYSDLTGELFF.

The chain links TRBV19 to TRBJ1-5, with 8 bases fitting TRBD1. This CDR3 contains 13 residues. Trimming at V came to 8 bases and at J to 3 bases, leaving 3 bases not matched to a gene. In germline, CDR1 is LNHDA, CDR2 SQIVND (reference sequence). This CDR3 reads CASGQGNNQPQHF. CDR3 DNA: TGTGCCAGTGGACAGGGAAACAATCAGCCCCAGCATTTT.

This clone was detected only a few times. The rearrangement uses TRBV30 and TRBJ1-5; D remains ambiguous. V lost 3 bases and J 5 bases, leaving 11 bases between the germline ends. This CDR3 is 13 amino acids long. The V gene's germline CDR1 is GTSNPN and CDR2 SVGIG (reference sequence). The CDR3 nucleotides read TGTGCCTGGAGCAGTGGGAGGGATCAGCCCCAGCATTTT. This sequence encodes CAWSSGRDQPQHF.

This chain joins TRBV6-5 and TRBJ1-2; no firm D call. V was cut by 2 bases and J by 1 base, with 5 bases left in between. This CDR3 has 13 residues. The V gene's germline CDR1 is MNHEY and CDR2 SVGAGI. For the CDR3, the DNA is TGTGCCAGCAGTTACGGGGTTAACTATGGCTACACCTTC. Translating it yields CASSYGVNYGYTF.

A few counts support this clone. In DNA form, the CDR3 reads TGTGCCAGCAGCTTGTTGTACTTACAAGAGACCCAGTACTTC. The encoded protein is CASSLLYLQETQYF. The chain carries TRBV7-9 and TRBJ2-5; D is unclear. The CDR3 length is 14 residues. The V gene's germline CDR1 is SEHNR and CDR2 FQNEAQ (reference sequence). V dropped 3 bases and J dropped 2 bases, with 10 bases sitting between them.

The chain couples TRBV7-2 to TRBJ2-1; the match to TRBD2 covers 13 bases. The V gene end was trimmed by 3 bases and the J gene end by 1 base; junction bases not matched to a gene: 6. The CDR3 sequence is 18 residues long. Germline V CDR1 and CDR2: SGHTA, FQGNSA. The CDR3 DNA follows: TGTGCCAGCAGCTTGCCCAGGACTAGCGGGAGATCCTACAATGAGCAGTTCTTC. As protein: CASSLPRTSGRSYNEQFF.

The V call is TRBV18, the J call TRBJ1-5, with TRBD1 matching 7 bases. J was trimmed by 1 base and V by 5 bases; bases with no gene match: 8. CDR1 and CDR2 from the germline V gene are KGHSH and LQKENI. The CDR3 contains 16 residues. The CDR3 DNA is TGTGCCAGCTCAGCTTCCGGGACAGCAAGCAATCAGCCCCAGCATTTT. Translating gives CASSASGTASNQPQHF.

This CDR3 is CAWSVPSATNEKLFF. The CDR3 nucleotides read TGTGCCTGGAGTGTACCCTCTGCAACTAATGAAAAACTGTTTTTT. V and J are TRBV30 and TRBJ1-4; D ambiguous. This CDR3 contains 15 residues. V lost 0 bases and J lost 0, with 8 bases in between. Germline V gives CDR1 GTSNPN, CDR2 SVGIG (reference sequence).

The gene calls are TRBV5-6 and TRBJ1-4, with D uncertain. Trimming took off 4 bases at V and 0 bases at J, with 10 bases between the two ends. This CDR3 contains 15 residues. The germline V gene has CDR1 SGHDT and CDR2 YYEEEE. The chain's CDR3 is CASSLVPPTNEKLFF. In DNA, the CDR3 is TGTGCCAGCAGCCTCGTCCCCCCAACTAATGAAAAACTGTTTTTT. The variable domain in full, completed from reference TRBV5-6 and TRBJ1-4, reads DAGVTQSPTHLIKTRGQQVTLRCSPKSGHDTVSWYQQALGQGPQFIFQYYEEEERQRGNFPDRFSGHQFPNYSSELNVNALLLGDSALYLCASSLVPPTNEKLFFGSGTQLSVL.

This clone appeared once. The genes are TRBV7-6 and TRBJ2-1; D could derive from TRBD1 or TRBD2 (6 bases each). The germline gives CDR1 SGHVS, CDR2 FNYEAQ. The ends were cut back, 1 base at V and 6 bases at J, with 19 bases in the middle. CDR3 length equals 17 residues. The CDR3 DNA follows: TGTGCCAGCAGCTTAGATAGGGGCGGAGGGGGATTCAATGAGCAGTTCTTC. Translating it yields CASSLDRGGGGFNEQFF.

The chain carries TRBV2 and TRBJ1-5; no clear D. The CDR3 runs 12 residues. V was shortened by 6 bases and J by 1 base, with 4 bases between the two germline ends. Looked up from germline, CDR1 is SNHLY and CDR2 is FYNNEI. CDR3 sequence (DNA): TGTGCCAGCAGGGGAAGCAATCAGCCCCAGCATTTT. Encoded protein: CASRGSNQPQHF.

The gene calls are TRBV27 and TRBJ2-1; 7 positions match TRBD2. CDR1 is MNHEY and CDR2 is SMNVEV in the germline V gene (reference sequence). The CDR3 length is 16 residues. The junction had 9 bases not matched to a gene; V was cut back by 6 bases and J by 1 base. The CDR3 DNA sequence: TGTGCCAGCAGACCCTTACTAGCGAGGTCCTACAATGAGCAGTTCTTC. It is translated as CASRPLLARSYNEQFF.

The chain carries TRBV18 and TRBJ1-2, with D perhaps TRBD1 (6 bases). The CDR3 contains 14 residues. The germline V gene encodes CDR1 KGHSH and CDR2 LQKENI. V was shortened by 5 bases and J by 4 bases, with 14 bases between the two germline ends. The CDR3 sequence: CASSSMTGSYGYTF. The CDR3 region has the DNA TGTGCCAGCTCATCGATGACAGGAAGCTATGGCTACACCTTC.

The rearrangement links TRBV6-1 to TRBJ1-2, with D perhaps TRBD1 (5 bases). Germline V gene lookup returns CDR1 MNHNS and CDR2 SASEGT. V was cut by 3 bases and J by 6 bases, with 11 bases left in between. CDR3 length: 13 residues. The CDR3 DNA reads TGTGCCAGCAGTGAGGGAATGGGGGATGGCTACACCTTC. Translated, it gives CASSEGMGDGYTF.

This clone was counted a single time. The V and J genes are TRBV27 and TRBJ2-7, with D tentatively TRBD2 (5 bases). This CDR3 region has 15 residues. The V gene lost 4 bases and the J gene lost 1 base, with 14 bases spanning the gap. Germline V gene sequence: CDR1 MNHEY, CDR2 SMNVEV (reference sequence). For the CDR3, the DNA is TGTGCCAGCAGTTCAGTCGGGATCCCATCCTACGAGCAGTACTTC. This encodes CASSSVGIPSYEQYF.

The CDR3 region has the DNA TGTGCCAGCTGTCCTCCGGAAGATACGCAGTATTTT. Amino acids: CASCPPEDTQYF. J is TRBJ2-3 and V is TRBV18; D not certain. V was trimmed by 7 bases and J by 5 bases, leaving 10 bases between them. Germline V gene sequence: CDR1 KGHSH, CDR2 LQKENI. CDR3 length: 12 residues.

This chain joins TRBV4-1 and TRBJ2-1; tentative D call: TRBD1 (5 bases). Germline-derived CDR1 and CDR2 are MGHRA and YSYEKL. The V gene lost 4 bases and the J gene lost 2 bases, with 9 bases spanning the gap. This CDR3 has 14 amino acids. The CDR3 coding sequence is TGCGCCAGCAGCCCCCCGACAGCCTACAATGAGCAGTTCTTC. It specifies CASSPPTAYNEQFF.

V usage is TRBV19 and J usage is TRBJ2-3; maybe TRBD1 (6 bases). CDR3 size: 22 residues. V was shortened by 0 bases and J by 0 bases, with 28 bases between the two germline ends. Germline-derived CDR1 and CDR2 are LNHDA and SQIVND (reference sequence). CDR3: CASSIDGPARQGRSPSTDTQYF. CDR3 nucleotides: TGTGCCAGTAGTATAGATGGTCCCGCGCGGCAGGGGAGATCCCCTAGCACAGATACGCAGTATTTT. Full variable domain (rest looked up from reference TRBV19 and TRBJ2-3): DGGITQSPKYLFRKEGQNVTLSCEQNLNHDAMYWYRQDPGQGLRLIYYSQIVNDFQKGDIAEGYSVSREKKESFPLTVTSAQKNPTAFYLCASSIDGPARQGRSPSTDTQYFGPGTRLTVL.

The chain employs TRBV9 and TRBJ2-2; 10 bases fit TRBD2. The trim removed 8 bases at V and 6 bases at J, leaving 4 bases unmatched. This CDR3 is built from 13 residues. Germline CDR1 reads SGDLS; CDR2 reads YYNGEE. The CDR3 DNA reads as TGTGCCAGTGGACTAGCGGCCCCCGGGGAGCTGTTTTTT. This sequence encodes CASGLAAPGELFF.

The rearrangement joins TRBV15 to TRBJ2-7; tentative D call: TRBD1 (5 bases). The germline gives CDR1 LNHNV, CDR2 YYDKDF (reference sequence). CDR3 size: 15 residues. Trimming removed 1 base from V and 3 bases from J, with 13 bases in between. As DNA, the CDR3 is TGTGCCACCAGCAGAGGACCCCAGGGCCGCTACGAGCAGTACTTC. Translating it yields CATSRGPQGRYEQYF. Looking up the rest from reference TRBV15 and TRBJ2-7 gives the full variable domain: DAMVIQNPRYQVTQFGKPVTLSCSQTLNHNVMYWYQQKSSQAPKLLFHYYDKDFNNEADTPDNFQSRRPNTSFCFLDIRSPGLGDTAMYLCATSRGPQGRYEQYFGPGTRLTVT.

V and J are TRBV20-1 and TRBJ1-1, with D possibly being TRBD1 (6 bases). The CDR3 is made up of 11 amino acids. The germline gives CDR1 DFQATT, CDR2 SNEGSKA (reference sequence). V lost 7 bases to trimming and J lost 5 bases, with 11 bases between them. CDR3 sequence (DNA): TGCAGTGTCCAGGGGCGGACTGAAGCTTTCTTT. The encoded protein is CSVQGRTEAFF.

This sequence joins TRBV18 and TRBJ1-1, with 7 bases fitting TRBD1. Germline V gene data show CDR1 as KGHSH and CDR2 as LQKENI. This CDR3 comprises 15 residues. V shed 1 base and J 0 bases; nucleotides not matched to a gene: 2. The CDR3 DNA reads TGTGCCAGCTCACCACAGACAGGGATGAACACTGAAGCTTTCTTT. It is translated as CASSPQTGMNTEAFF.

This sequence joins TRBV7-2 and TRBJ1-1; D unresolved. Trimming stripped 3 bases from V and 3 bases from J, with 17 bases between. CDR1 is SGHTA, CDR2 FQGNSA, per germline. The CDR3 consists of 16 residues. CDR3 residues: CASSFQSFPLDTEAFF. The CDR3, as DNA: TGTGCCAGCAGCTTCCAAAGTTTTCCTCTAGACACTGAAGCTTTCTTT.

The rearrangement links TRBV2 to TRBJ1-1; perhaps TRBD1 as D (5 bases). V lost 1 base, J lost 1 base, and 19 bases lay in between. The CDR3 is 18 residues long. Germline V gene data show CDR1 as SNHLY and CDR2 as FYNNEI. DNA for the CDR3: TGTGCCAGCAGTGAAGATAGTCTCGATTGGGGGGGGAACACTGAAGCTTTCTTT. Amino acids: CASSEDSLDWGGNTEAFF.

This rearrangement joins TRBV5-1 to TRBJ2-7, with D perhaps matching TRBD2 (6 bases). Germline V gene lookup returns CDR1 SGHRS and CDR2 YFSETQ. The CDR3 extends over 14 amino acids. Trimming cost V 3 bases and J 2 bases, with 12 bases left between them. The CDR3 DNA reads TGCGCCAGCAGCTCCACTGGAGGGGCCTACGAGCAGTACTTC. Its translation: CASSSTGGAYEQYF. The variable domain in full, with the rest retrieved from reference TRBV5-1 and TRBJ2-7, is KAGVTQTPRYLIKTRGQQVTLSCSPISGHRSVSWYQQTPGQGLQFLFEYFSETQRNKGNFPGRFSGRQFSNSRSEMNVSTLELGDSALYLCASSSTGGAYEQYFGPGTRLTVT.

The chain joins TRBV4-1 to TRBJ2-7, with D perhaps matching TRBD1 or TRBD2 (5 bases each). This CDR3 has 16 amino acids. The ends were cut back, 2 bases at V and 5 bases at J, with 19 bases in the middle. In germline, CDR1 is MGHRA, CDR2 YSYEKL. The CDR3 loop reads CASSQPYGAGIHEQYF. In DNA form, the CDR3 reads TGCGCCAGCAGCCAACCGTACGGGGCCGGCATCCACGAGCAGTACTTC.

The rearrangement uses TRBV6-6 and TRBJ2-7, with 7 bases matching TRBD1. The CDR3 contains 12 residues. Trimming took 7 bases from V and 2 from J; bases not matched to a gene: 2. CDR1 and CDR2 (germline): MNHNY, SVGAGI (reference sequence). The CDR3, as DNA: TGTGCCAGCAAGGACAGGACCTACGAGCAGTACTTC. Protein sequence: CASKDRTYEQYF.

This rearrangement joins TRBV18 to TRBJ2-1; D perhaps matches TRBD2 (6 bases). With 3 bases removed from V and 6 bases from J, the gap between germline ends came to 9 bases. The germline gives CDR1 KGHSH, CDR2 LQKENI. This CDR3 is 13 amino acids long. The CDR3 protein is CASSPGLPNEQFF. The CDR3 DNA follows: TGTGCCAGCTCACCTGGACTACCCAATGAGCAGTTCTTC.

This clone was counted between two and nine times. This chain uses TRBV28 with TRBJ2-1; D is perhaps TRBD1 (6 bases). The CDR3 length is 15 residues. Germline V CDR1 and CDR2: MDHEN, SYDVKM. V dropped 6 bases and J dropped 7 bases, with 19 bases sitting between them. In nucleotides, the CDR3 is TGTGCCAGCAGCCGAACTGGGGGCAGTGGGAATGAGCAGTTCTTC. It specifies CASSRTGGSGNEQFF.